Listed here is a single T cell receptor (beta chain). The antigen remains undetermined. As to time point: recipient sample about 28 days before transplant, after cytoreduction. Trimming stripped 4 bases from V and 4 bases from J, with 13 bases between. The CDR3 is 14 amino acids. Germline V gene sequence: CDR1 MGHRA, CDR2 YSYEKL. Clones were read by immunoSEQ multiplex PCR, and TCRdb kept only the in-frame ones, dropping some. Altogether about 21,000 clones are present, 85% to 90% being singletons, with the ten largest covering 3.7%. This sample is drawn from a study of T cell clonotyping in hematopoietic cell transplantation. Study findings and constraints: Pathologically expanded recipient clonotypes increased progressively from day 30 to day 180 as diversity fell. Few recipient clonotypes overlapped donors; over 97% were de novo at given depth.

The chain carries TRBV4-1 and TRBJ1-2, with a weak D call TRBD1 (5 bases). The clonotype originates from a man younger than 30 with biphenotypic leukemia. Some clones in this sample may be carry-over from other donors' samples. Sequenced here: peripheral blood mononuclear cells, sampled before stem cell transplant. The chain's CDR3 is CASSLRGGPYGYTF. Written as DNA, the CDR3 is TGCGCCAGCAGCCTCCGGGGCGGACCCTATGGCTACACCTTC.